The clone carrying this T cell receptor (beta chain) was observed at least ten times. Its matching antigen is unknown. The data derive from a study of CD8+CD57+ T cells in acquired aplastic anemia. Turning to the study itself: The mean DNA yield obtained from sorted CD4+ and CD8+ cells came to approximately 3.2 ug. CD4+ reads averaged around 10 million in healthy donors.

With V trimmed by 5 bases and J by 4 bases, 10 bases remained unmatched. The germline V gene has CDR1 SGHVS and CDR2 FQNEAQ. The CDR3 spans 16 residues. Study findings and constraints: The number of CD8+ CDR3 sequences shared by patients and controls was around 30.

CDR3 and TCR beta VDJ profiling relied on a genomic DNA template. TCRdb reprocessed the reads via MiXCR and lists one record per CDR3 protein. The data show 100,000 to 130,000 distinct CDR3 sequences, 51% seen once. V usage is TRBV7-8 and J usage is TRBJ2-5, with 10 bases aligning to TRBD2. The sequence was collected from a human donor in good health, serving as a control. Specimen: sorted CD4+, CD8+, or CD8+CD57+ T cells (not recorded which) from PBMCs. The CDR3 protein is CASSPHLAGAGETQYF. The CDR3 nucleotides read TGTGCCAGCAGCCCCCATCTAGCGGGGGCGGGAGAGACCCAGTACTTC.